One T cell receptor (beta chain) is described in this entry. Source study methods: Reference gene primer amplification in the assay estimated nucleated cell counts. TCRdb keeps only in-frame clones here, not all; method: immunoSEQ multiplex PCR. That table furnishes V, J and clone size, whereas the DNA furnished D and trimming. The table has about 280,000 clones, approximately 85% seen once. This sample stems from a study of blood T cell repertoires in COVID-19. Study information: The United States, Italy and Spain provided the acute and convalescent COVID-19 samples. Nucleic acid was either cDNA or gDNA, and it came from T cells, B-cell-depleted T cells, or PBMCs.

Input material: peripheral blood. The sequence was obtained from a man aged 50-59 years with active or convalescent COVID-19.

Here the CDR3 DNA reads TGTGCCAGCAGCCCAACTCGGACAGGGGGGTATGGCTACACCTTC. Protein sequence: CASSPTRTGGYGYTF. The chain recombines TRBV2 with TRBJ1-2; TRBD1 matches 10 bases. Germline loops: CDR1 SNHLY, CDR2 FYNNEI. The J segment lost 5 bases and the V segment lost 6 bases, leaving 9 bases of the junction unmatched. This CDR3 contains 15 residues.